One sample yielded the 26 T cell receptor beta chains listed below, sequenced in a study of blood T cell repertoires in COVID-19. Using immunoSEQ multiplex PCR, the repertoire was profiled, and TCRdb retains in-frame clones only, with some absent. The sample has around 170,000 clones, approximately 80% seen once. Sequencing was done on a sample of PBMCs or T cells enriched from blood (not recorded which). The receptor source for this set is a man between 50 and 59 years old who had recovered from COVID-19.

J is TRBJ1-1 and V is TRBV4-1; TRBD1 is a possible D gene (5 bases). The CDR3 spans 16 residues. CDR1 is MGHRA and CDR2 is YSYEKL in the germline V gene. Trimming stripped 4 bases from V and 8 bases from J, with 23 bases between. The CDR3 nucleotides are TGCGCCAGCAGCCCATCTTACTACAGGTCAGGGCTGGAAGCTTTCTTT. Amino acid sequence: CASSPSYYRSGLEAFF.

For the CDR3, the DNA is TGTGCCAGCAGCGTACAGACGGGGACCTACGAGCAGTACTTC. Encoded protein: CASSVQTGTYEQYF. The chain employs TRBV11-2 and TRBJ2-7; D possibly corresponds to TRBD2 (5 bases). V lost 5 bases to trimming and J lost 2 bases, with 13 bases between them. From germline, CDR1 is SGHAT and CDR2 FQNNGV. This CDR3 spans 14 amino acids.

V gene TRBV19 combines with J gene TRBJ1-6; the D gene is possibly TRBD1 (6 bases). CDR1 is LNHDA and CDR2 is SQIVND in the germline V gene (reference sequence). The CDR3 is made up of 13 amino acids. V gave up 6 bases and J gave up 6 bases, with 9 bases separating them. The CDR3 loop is CASRRTANSPLHF. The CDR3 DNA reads TGTGCCAGTAGGAGGACAGCTAATTCACCCCTCCACTTT. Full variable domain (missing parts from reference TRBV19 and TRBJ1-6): DGGITQSPKYLFRKEGQNVTLSCEQNLNHDAMYWYRQDPGQGLRLIYYSQIVNDFQKGDIAEGYSVSREKKESFPLTVTSAQKNPTAFYLCASRRTANSPLHFGNGTRLTVT.

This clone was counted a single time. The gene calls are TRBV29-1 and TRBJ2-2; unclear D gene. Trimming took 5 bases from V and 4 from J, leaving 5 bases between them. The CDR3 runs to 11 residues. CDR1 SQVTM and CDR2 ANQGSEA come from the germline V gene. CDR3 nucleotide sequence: TGCAGCGTTAGTAGCACCGGGGAGCTGTTTTTT. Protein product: CSVSSTGELFF.

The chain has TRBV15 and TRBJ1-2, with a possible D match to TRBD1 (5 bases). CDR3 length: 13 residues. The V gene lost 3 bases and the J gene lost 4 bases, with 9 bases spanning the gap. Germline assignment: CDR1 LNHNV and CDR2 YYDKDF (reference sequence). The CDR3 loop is CATSSSGIYGYTF. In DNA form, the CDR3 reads TGTGCCACCAGCAGCTCAGGGATCTATGGCTACACCTTC. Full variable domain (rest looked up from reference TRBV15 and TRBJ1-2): DAMVIQNPRYQVTQFGKPVTLSCSQTLNHNVMYWYQQKSSQAPKLLFHYYDKDFNNEADTPDNFQSRRPNTSFCFLDIRSPGLGDTAMYLCATSSSGIYGYTFGSGTRLTVV.

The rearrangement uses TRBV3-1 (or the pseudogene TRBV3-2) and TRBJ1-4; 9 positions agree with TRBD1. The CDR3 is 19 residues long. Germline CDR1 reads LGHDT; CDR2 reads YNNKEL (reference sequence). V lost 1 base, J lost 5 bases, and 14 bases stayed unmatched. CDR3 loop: CASSQVSDRGPSGNEKLFF. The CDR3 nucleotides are TGTGCCAGCAGCCAAGTTTCGGACAGGGGCCCGTCTGGGAATGAAAAACTGTTTTTT.

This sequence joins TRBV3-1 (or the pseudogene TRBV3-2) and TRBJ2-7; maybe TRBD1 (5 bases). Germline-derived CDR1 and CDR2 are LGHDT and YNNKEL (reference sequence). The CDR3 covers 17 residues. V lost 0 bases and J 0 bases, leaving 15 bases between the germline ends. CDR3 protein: CASSQEWGRAFSYEQYF. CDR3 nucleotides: TGTGCCAGCAGCCAAGAATGGGGCAGGGCATTCTCCTACGAGCAGTACTTC.

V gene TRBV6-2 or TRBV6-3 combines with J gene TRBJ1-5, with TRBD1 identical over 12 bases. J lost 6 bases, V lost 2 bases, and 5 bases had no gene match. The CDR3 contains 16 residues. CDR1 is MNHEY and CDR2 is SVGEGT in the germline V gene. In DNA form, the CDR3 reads TGTGCCAGCAGTTACCGGGAGGGACAGGGGGCTCAGCCCCAGCATTTT. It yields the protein CASSYREGQGAQPQHF.

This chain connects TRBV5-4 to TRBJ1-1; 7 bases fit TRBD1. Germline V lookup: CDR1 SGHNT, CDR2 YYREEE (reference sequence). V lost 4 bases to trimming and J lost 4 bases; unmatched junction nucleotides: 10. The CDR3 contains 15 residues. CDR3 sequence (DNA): TGTGCCAGCAGCCCCCCCAACAGGGGAATCACTGAAGCTTTCTTT. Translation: CASSPPNRGITEAFF.

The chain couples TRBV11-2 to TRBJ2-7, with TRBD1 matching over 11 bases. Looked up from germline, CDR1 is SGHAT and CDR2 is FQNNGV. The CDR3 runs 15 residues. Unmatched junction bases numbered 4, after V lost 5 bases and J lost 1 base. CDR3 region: CASSHGQGASYEQYF. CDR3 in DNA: TGTGCCAGCAGCCACGGACAGGGGGCTTCCTACGAGCAGTACTTC.

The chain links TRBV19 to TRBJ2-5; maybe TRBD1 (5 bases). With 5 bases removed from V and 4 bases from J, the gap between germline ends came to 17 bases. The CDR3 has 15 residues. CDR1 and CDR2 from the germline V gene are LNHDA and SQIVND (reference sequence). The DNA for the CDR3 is TGTGCCAGTAGTTCGTCGCCAGGGCTATTAGAGACCCAGTACTTC. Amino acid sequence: CASSSSPGLLETQYF.

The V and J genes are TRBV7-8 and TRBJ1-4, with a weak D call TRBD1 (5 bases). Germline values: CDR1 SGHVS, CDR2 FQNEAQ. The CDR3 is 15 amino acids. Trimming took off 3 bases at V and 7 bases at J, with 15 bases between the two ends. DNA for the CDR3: TGTGCCAGCAGCTTTTCCGGGCAGGGTCGTGAAAAACTGTTTTTT. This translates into CASSFSGQGREKLFF.

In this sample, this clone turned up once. Here the CDR3 DNA reads TGCGCCAGCAGCCAAAAATCCACAGCCACCTCCTTTGAAAAACTGTTTTTT. It encodes CASSQKSTATSFEKLFF. This rearrangement joins TRBV4-1 to TRBJ1-4; no firm D call. Trimming removed 2 bases from V and 7 bases from J, with 20 bases in between. This CDR3 is built from 17 residues. Germline-derived CDR1 and CDR2 are MGHRA and YSYEKL.

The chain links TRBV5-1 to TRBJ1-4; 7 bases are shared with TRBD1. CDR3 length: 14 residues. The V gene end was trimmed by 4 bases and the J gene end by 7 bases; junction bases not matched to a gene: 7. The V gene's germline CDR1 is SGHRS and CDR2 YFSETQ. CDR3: CASSPGQQGEKLFF. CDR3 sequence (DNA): TGCGCCAGCAGCCCGGGACAGCAAGGTGAAAAACTGTTTTTT.

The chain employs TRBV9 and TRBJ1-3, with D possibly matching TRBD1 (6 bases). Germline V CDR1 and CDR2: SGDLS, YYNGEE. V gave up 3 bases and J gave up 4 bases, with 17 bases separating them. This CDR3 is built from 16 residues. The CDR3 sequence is CASSARVDTGGNTIYF. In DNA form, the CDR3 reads TGTGCCAGCAGCGCGCGGGTGGATACAGGGGGAAACACCATATATTTT.

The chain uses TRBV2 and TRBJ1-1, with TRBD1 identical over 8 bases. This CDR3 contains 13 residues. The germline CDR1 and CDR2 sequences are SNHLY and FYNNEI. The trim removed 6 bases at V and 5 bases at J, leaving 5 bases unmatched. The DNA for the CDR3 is TGTGCCAGCAGGGAGGACAGGGAGACTGAAGCTTTCTTT. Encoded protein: CASREDRETEAFF.

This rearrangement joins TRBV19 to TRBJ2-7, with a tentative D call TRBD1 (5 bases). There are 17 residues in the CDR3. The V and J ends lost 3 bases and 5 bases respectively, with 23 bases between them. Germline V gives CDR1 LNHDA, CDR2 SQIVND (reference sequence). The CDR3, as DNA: TGTGCCAGTAGTATTGGGGCCAGTAGCAGCCCCTACAACGAGCAGTACTTC. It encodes CASSIGASSSPYNEQYF.

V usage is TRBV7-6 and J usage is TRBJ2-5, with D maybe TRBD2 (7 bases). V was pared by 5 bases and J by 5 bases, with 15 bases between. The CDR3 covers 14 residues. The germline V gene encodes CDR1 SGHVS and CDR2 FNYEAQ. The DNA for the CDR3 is TGTGCCAGCAGCCAGGGAGGGGGAGCGGAGACCCAGTACTTC. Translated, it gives CASSQGGGAETQYF.

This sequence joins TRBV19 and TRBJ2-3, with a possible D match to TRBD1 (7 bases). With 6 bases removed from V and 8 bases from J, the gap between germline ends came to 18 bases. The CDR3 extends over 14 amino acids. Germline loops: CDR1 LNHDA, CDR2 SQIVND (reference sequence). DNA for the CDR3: TGTGCCAGTAGCTACGGGACTCAGGGGGGTACGCAGTATTTT. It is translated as CASSYGTQGGTQYF. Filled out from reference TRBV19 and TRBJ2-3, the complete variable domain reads DGGITQSPKYLFRKEGQNVTLSCEQNLNHDAMYWYRQDPGQGLRLIYYSQIVNDFQKGDIAEGYSVSREKKESFPLTVTSAQKNPTAFYLCASSYGTQGGTQYFGPGTRLTVL.

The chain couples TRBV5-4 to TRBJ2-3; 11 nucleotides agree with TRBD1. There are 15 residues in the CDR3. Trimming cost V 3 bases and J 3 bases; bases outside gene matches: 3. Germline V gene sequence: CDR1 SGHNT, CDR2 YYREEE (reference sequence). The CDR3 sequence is CASSSDRGRTDTQYF. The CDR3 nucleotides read TGTGCCAGCAGCTCGGACAGGGGGCGAACAGATACGCAGTATTTT. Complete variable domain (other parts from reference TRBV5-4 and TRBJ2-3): ETGVTQSPTHLIKTRGQQVTLRCSSQSGHNTVSWYQQALGQGPQFIFQYYREEENGRGNFPPRFSGLQFPNYSSELNVNALELDDSALYLCASSSDRGRTDTQYFGPGTRLTVL.

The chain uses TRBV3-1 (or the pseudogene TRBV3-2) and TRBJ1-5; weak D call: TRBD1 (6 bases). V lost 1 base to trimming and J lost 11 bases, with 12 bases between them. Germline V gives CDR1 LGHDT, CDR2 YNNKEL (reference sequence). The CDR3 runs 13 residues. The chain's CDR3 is CASSQGQENTQHF. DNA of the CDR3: TGTGCCAGCAGCCAAGGACAGGAGAACACCCAGCATTTT.

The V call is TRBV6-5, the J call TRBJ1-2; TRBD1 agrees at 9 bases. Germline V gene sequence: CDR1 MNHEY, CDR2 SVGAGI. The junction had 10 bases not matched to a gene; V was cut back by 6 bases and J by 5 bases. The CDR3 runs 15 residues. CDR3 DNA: TGTGCCAGCAGACCGGGACAGGGCGGAAGGTATGGCTACACCTTC. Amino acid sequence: CASRPGQGGRYGYTF.

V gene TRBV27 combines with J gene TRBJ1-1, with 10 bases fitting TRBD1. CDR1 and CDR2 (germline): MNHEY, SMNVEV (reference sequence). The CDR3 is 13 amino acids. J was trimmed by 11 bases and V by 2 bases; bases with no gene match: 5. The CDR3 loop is CASSLRGTGEAFF. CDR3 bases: TGTGCCAGCAGTTTACGAGGGACAGGGGAGGCTTTCTTT.

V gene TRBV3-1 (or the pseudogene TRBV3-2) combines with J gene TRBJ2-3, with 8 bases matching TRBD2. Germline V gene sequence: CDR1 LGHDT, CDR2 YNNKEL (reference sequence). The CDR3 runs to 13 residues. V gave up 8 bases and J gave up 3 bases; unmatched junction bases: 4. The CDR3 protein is CASLIAGTDTQYF. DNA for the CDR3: TGTGCCAGCTTGATAGCGGGAACAGATACGCAGTATTTT.

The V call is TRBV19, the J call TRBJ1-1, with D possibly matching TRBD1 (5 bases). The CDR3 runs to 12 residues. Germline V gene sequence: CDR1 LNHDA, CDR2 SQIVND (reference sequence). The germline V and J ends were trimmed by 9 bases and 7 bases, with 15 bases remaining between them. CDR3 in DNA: TGTGCCAGCGACCCGGGGGGGGTTGAAGCTTTCTTT. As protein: CASDPGGVEAFF.

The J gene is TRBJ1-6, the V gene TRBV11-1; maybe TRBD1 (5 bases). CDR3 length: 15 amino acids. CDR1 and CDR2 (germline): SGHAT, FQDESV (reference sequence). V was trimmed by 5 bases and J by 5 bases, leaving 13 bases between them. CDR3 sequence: CASSQPLGDNSPLHF. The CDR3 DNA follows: TGTGCCAGCAGCCAACCCCTAGGGGATAATTCACCCCTCCACTTT.